This T cell receptor (beta chain) was identified in a study of cytomegalovirus exposure and HLA in healthy donors (dated by TCRdb to 2017 to 2019). Background for the entire study: An earlier analysis of 587 of the donors reported around 280 Gb of sequence data and some 110 million unique TCR beta sequences obtained from approximately 180 million T cells. An early release covering approximately 600 HLA-typed donors comprised roughly 300 gigabases of sequencing data and around 80 million unique TCR sequences. Of the 300 to 500 genotyped donors, more than 75% were placed in the genetic ancestry cluster associated with self-reported Caucasian donors. The aim of the study was to test whether cataloging public T cell receptors could identify signatures of past pathogen exposure. The T cell repertoires of 666 subjects were profiled by immunosequencing and related to cytomegalovirus serostatus. Along with the roughly 670-subject first cohort, a separate validation cohort of over a hundred different subjects was used. High-throughput TCR immunosequencing, statistical association of individual TCRs with disease status, and machine learning were combined to predict cytomegalovirus infection status. To study patterns of TCR occurrence, a later analysis re-analyzed previously published TCR beta repertoires from under 750 donors and added high-resolution HLA genotyping. Rather than drawing on any new phenotypic data, the later analysis identified candidate immune exposures from TCR beta sequences and the way those sequences occurred across donors. In an earlier analysis of 500 to 650 of the donors, high-throughput TCR beta sequencing was used to judge whether each TCR beta V gene segment behaved as functional or pseudogenic. Donor age, sex, ethnicity and CMV serostatus were collected together with the repertoire data. A later genetic analysis took genome-wide SNP genotypes for about 55% of the roughly 700 donors and used that subset as a discovery cohort. Every discovery cohort repertoire had been produced on one sequencing platform. HLA typing covered class I and class II loci at four-digit resolution. The number of donors typed differed by locus, with roughly 620-630 for A, B, C, DRB1 and DQB1, around 560 for DQA1, 600 to 610 for DPA1, and some 440 for DPB1. Five DR-DQ haplotypes were handled as single units for association and clustering, since linkage in the cohort was strong. Across some 400 genotyped donors of the cohort, an average of 235,054 unique TCR beta nucleotide sequences per donor were sequenced, and roughly a sixth of those sequences were non-productive.

The library was obtained by the immunoSEQ multiplex PCR assay. The multiplex PCR relied on a mix of 60 forward primers for TCR Vbeta segments and 13 reverse primers for TCR Jbeta segments. A multiplex PCR assay on genomic DNA amplified the CDR3 region of rearranged TCR beta genes. The Illumina HiSeq System was used to sequence the amplified TCR beta libraries as 87-base-pair reads. In the original analysis: In a later analysis, around 80 million unique TCR beta chains were counted across the approximately 640 repertoires, and around 11 million of these chains were shared by at least two donors. Raw reads were error-corrected and collapsed into unique sequences with a nearest-neighbor algorithm that merged closely related sequences to remove PCR and sequencing errors. To assign V, D and J gene segments, CDR3 sequences were aligned to IMGT reference sequences. For a sequence to be retained, at least a six-nucleotide match to both a V gene segment and a J gene segment was required. Rearrangements were classified as productive when the CDR3 lacked stop codons and remained in frame with V and J, and all other rearrangements were classified as non-productive. Following IMGT convention, CDR3 was defined as the stretch from the second conserved V-encoded cysteine to the conserved J-encoded phenylalanine. In an earlier analysis of more than 550 of the donors, sequences lacking an unambiguous match to a single V gene segment were excluded. In an earlier analysis of some 590 of the donors, a V segment was called functional when productive rearrangements were above 56.7%, and segregating when the standard deviation between donors exceeded 5%. A statistical classification framework was built to diagnose cytomegalovirus status from the catalog of TCR beta chain sequences. In a later analysis, V and J genes were assigned by comparing TCR nucleotide sequences against IMGT/GENE-DB human TR gene sequences. A later analysis assigned CDR3 sequences and most-parsimonious VDJ recombination scenarios with the TCRdist pipeline. In a later analysis, each TCR beta chain was defined by its CDR3 amino acid sequence together with its V-gene family, and reads lacking a unique V-gene family were excluded. To address suspected cross-contamination and a sequencing artifact, a later analysis removed 592 highly shared, low-generation-probability nucleotide sequences. In a later analysis, a clonal expansion index for each public chain was calculated from normalized within-repertoire ranks of inferred template counts. In a later analysis, generation probabilities were computed with a VDJ recombination model fitted to out-of-frame rearrangements, and the resulting probabilities were checked against IGoR. Hypergeometric tests were used in a later analysis to score TCR-TCR, TCR-HLA and TCR-CMV co-occurrence, with a repertoire-size bias correction applied to the TCR pairs. In a later analysis, false discovery rates were estimated by permuting HLA or CMV assignments 20 times. In a later analysis, co-occurring TCRs were grouped with DBSCAN, and TCRdist sequence similarity was added when clustering was performed within HLA-allele-positive subsets. Repertoires with fewer than 30,000 or more than 120,000 public chains were left out of co-occurrence clustering, as were about 5 repertoires with anomalous nucleotide sharing. This immuneACCESS table, as held by TCRdb, lists in-frame sequences with V and J called but not all clones. Of the missing ones, under half trace to an unresolved V gene in checked studies; the others have no known cause. V, J and clone size derive from that table, while D and trimming were established from the DNA sequence. Present in this sample are 75,000 to 95,000 clones, approximately 90% of which were seen just once. The ten largest make up about 2.3% of the sample.

Findings and caveats that apply to the study as a whole: In an earlier analysis of 587 of the donors, most TCR beta V segments appeared in productive rearrangements about 90% or about 30% of the time, broadly matching IMGT annotations. Some IMGT-functional V segments, including TRBV6-2 and TRBV6-3, could not be distinguished by the 87-base-pair reads and were therefore excluded. When HLA alleles, especially DR and DQ, strongly co-occurred, TCR associations were difficult to assign to individual alleles. In a later analysis, HLA-associated TCR beta chains were found to be more clonally expanded and to have lower generation probabilities than equally common non-associated chains. The study listed 150 to 200 TCR beta chains as associated with cytomegalovirus. Because counts were too low, approximately 15 rarely observed V segments, including chromosome 9 orphons, were excluded from the earlier analysis of fewer than 650 of the donors. Because HLA typing was missing for some donors at each locus, association tests included only the typed subset. A few of the identified cytomegalovirus-associated TCR beta chains were confirmed in vitro to be specific for cytomegalovirus antigens. Correlated functional status among segregating V segments might be attributable to linkage disequilibrium, but an unknown experimental factor could not be ruled out. In a later genetic analysis, a missense DCLRE1C variant was associated with V-gene and J-gene trimming of TCR beta chains, and the association was replicated in an independent cohort. A further reported finding was that TCR beta sequences accurately predicted the HLA-A and HLA-B alleles for most subjects in the first cohort. Several of the top co-occurrence clusters appeared to be linked to parvovirus B19, influenza, CMV and Epstein-Barr virus, according to a later analysis. A later genetic analysis reported fewer N-insertions in productive TCRs among donors in an Asian-associated ancestry cluster than the roughly 620-donor mean. A later analysis found that TCR association rates varied across HLA loci, with DRB1 alleles showing the most associated TCRs and HLA-C alleles the fewest. Across donors, most TCR sequences were observed very rarely, whereas some public TCRs were present in many individuals. The cohort was sequenced for TCR beta chains only, and without alpha or paired-chain data the features that could be detected were limited. Specific HLA alleles were associated with 15,000 to 20,000 TCR beta sequences at a false discovery rate of 0.05 in a later analysis. Roughly uniform sequencing depth across donors was assumed in presence/absence analyses, although this assumption may not hold. A cluster of highly shared sequence variants was judged likely to represent a technical artifact of the sequencing pipeline. A later analysis found that most CMV-associated TCR beta chains appeared HLA-restricted, with HLA associations seemingly driven largely by CMV exposure. The only immune exposure information available for the cohort was CMV serostatus. The classifier was reported to diagnose cytomegalovirus status with high specificity and sensitivity in both the original cohort and the validation cohort. According to the authors, the approach could potentially be generalized to other disease states and immunological phenotypes.

The cohort consisted of 666 healthy bone marrow donors. At the time of sampling, every cohort member was nominally healthy, though immune exposures that went unrecorded were likely present. The donor was CMV seronegative and belonged to the group of 352 seronegative cohort members. A peripheral blood sample was provided by each donor, and peripheral blood mononuclear cells were used for TCR beta sequencing. Genomic DNA was extracted from the blood cell samples with the Qiagen DNeasy Blood Extraction Kit. CDR1 and CDR2, per the germline V gene, are SGHVS and FQNEAQ. V drops 6 bases and J drops 7 bases, leaving 16 bases in between. The CDR3 goes from the cysteine to the phenylalanine over 15 residues. Only the CDR3 DNA stays, 45 bases, in frame from base 1. Details on this clone: Its antigen target is currently unknown. Base qualities are not at hand, and no much larger clone is one base apart.

The sequence came from a man younger than 35 in good health and CMV-seronegative. Sequences were obtained from PBMCs. The chain uses TRBV7-8 and TRBJ1-6; the D gene is possibly TRBD1, with 6 bases matching. The DNA is TGTGCCAGCAGTAGTCCCGGGACACGCAATTCACCCCTCCACTTT. Its amino acids are CASSSPGTRNSPLHF. The reference TRBV7-8 and TRBJ1-6 proteins fill in what lies around the CDR3, so the full variable domain reads GAGVSQSPRYKVAKRGQDVALRCDPISGHVSLFWYQQALGQGPEFLTYFQNEAQLDKSGLPSDRFFAERPEGSVSTLKIQRTQQEDSAVYLCASSSPGTRNSPLHFGNGTRLTVT.